This passage covers 30 T cell receptor beta chains from one sample sequenced in a study of vaccination and CD4 T cells after COVID-19. With the Oncomine TCR Beta short-read assay, DNA from cultured CD4+ T cells was sequenced. TCRdb analysed the PCR reads with MiXCR anew, one entry per CDR3 protein. Among 15,000 or so distinct CDR3 sequences listed, about 35% were seen once. This sample's treatment: roughly 10-day PBMC culture with coronavirus spike peptide pools or control peptides (ViraFEST assay). Antigens for these TCRs are unknown. The sample taken for sequencing was cultured CD4+ T cells from blood. The receptors come from a human donor with COVID-19.

The chain has TRBV15 and TRBJ1-3; D is possibly TRBD1 (5 bases). This CDR3 region has 16 residues. The germline V gene has CDR1 LNHNV and CDR2 YYDKDF (reference sequence). With 0 bases removed from V and 0 bases from J, the gap between germline ends came to 9 bases. The CDR3 sequence is CATSREGDYSGNTIYF. CDR3 DNA sequence: TGTGCCACCAGCAGAGAAGGGGACTACTCTGGAAACACCATATATTTT.

The chain is built from TRBV5-1 and TRBJ1-1; D is unclear. Germline loops: CDR1 SGHRS, CDR2 YFSETQ. V lost 3 bases, J lost 1 base, and 7 bases lay in between. This CDR3 has 13 residues. The CDR3 DNA reads TGCGCCAGCAGCTCGGTGGGGAACACTGAAGCTTTCTTT. This encodes CASSSVGNTEAFF.

The rearrangement uses TRBV12-5 and TRBJ1-1; 7 positions agree with TRBD1. The germline CDR1 and CDR2 sequences are LGHNT and FRNRAP. The CDR3 has 15 amino acids. Trimming took 2 bases from V and 4 from J; bases not matched to a gene: 7. This chain's CDR3 is CASGLTQGGVTEAFF. The CDR3 DNA is TGTGCTAGTGGTTTGACGCAGGGGGGTGTCACTGAAGCTTTCTTT.

This rearrangement joins TRBV10-1 to TRBJ2-1, with D maybe TRBD1 (7 bases). Germline assignment: CDR1 WNHNN and CDR2 SYGVQD (reference sequence). The CDR3 runs to 15 residues. Between the trimmed V and J ends, which lost 3 bases and 4 bases, there was a span of 13 bases. This CDR3 is CASSEGAGGYNEQFF. CDR3 sequence (DNA): TGCGCCAGCAGTGAAGGGGCAGGGGGGTACAATGAGCAGTTCTTC.

CDR3 residues: CASSLLRDRGRNEKLFF. The CDR3 coding sequence is TGCGCCAGCAGTCTTTTGAGGGACAGGGGGAGGAATGAAAAACTGTTTTTT. The chain has TRBV10-1 and TRBJ1-4; 11 bases map to TRBD1. Trimming took 5 bases from V and 5 from J; bases not matched to a gene: 10. This CDR3 is built from 17 residues. CDR1 is WNHNN and CDR2 is SYGVQD in the germline V gene (reference sequence).

This clonotype was counted between two and nine times. The genes are TRBV19 and TRBJ1-6; D may be TRBD1 (5 bases). V was cut by 7 bases and J by 9 bases, with 19 bases left in between. Germline lookup yields CDR1 LNHDA and CDR2 SQIVND (reference sequence). This CDR3 region has 15 residues. The CDR3 region is CASNFGGTRSSPLHF. The DNA for the CDR3 is TGTGCCAGTAACTTCGGGGGAACTAGGAGTTCACCCCTCCACTTT.

This clonotype is termed large. J is TRBJ1-2 and V is TRBV2; D is perhaps TRBD1 (6 bases). This CDR3 comprises 14 residues. The V and J ends lost 7 bases and 8 bases respectively, with 20 bases between them. Looked up from germline, CDR1 is SNHLY and CDR2 is FYNNEI. Written as DNA, the CDR3 is TGTGCCAGCACCCGCCCGGTCCCAGGGGACGGCTACACCTTC. Its translation: CASTRPVPGDGYTF. The full variable domain, with the rest looked up from reference TRBV2 and TRBJ1-2, is EPEVTQTPSHQVTQMGQEVILRCVPISNHLYFYWYRQILGQKVEFLVSFYNNEISEKSEIFDDQFSVERPDGSNFTLKIRSTKLEDSAMYFCASTRPVPGDGYTFGSGTRLTVV.

The chain couples TRBV20-1 to TRBJ1-4; 7 nucleotides agree with TRBD1. The length of the CDR3 is 14 residues. The J segment lost 6 bases and the V segment lost 6 bases, leaving 10 bases of the junction unmatched. Germline V lookup: CDR1 DFQATT, CDR2 SNEGSKA (reference sequence). This CDR3 reads CSAGMTGRDEKLFF. CDR3 DNA sequence: TGCAGTGCGGGTATGACAGGGCGTGATGAAAAACTGTTTTTT.

This clonotype was detected a few times. This sequence joins TRBV28 and TRBJ1-6, with unresolved D. Trimming stripped 2 bases from V and 4 bases from J, with 6 bases between. The CDR3 spans 14 residues. Germline V CDR1 and CDR2: MDHEN, SYDVKM. The CDR3 DNA reads TGTGCCAGCAGTTTAAGTCTTTATAATTCACCCCTCCACTTT. Translation: CASSLSLYNSPLHF. Full variable domain (rest looked up from reference TRBV28 and TRBJ1-6): DVKVTQSSRYLVKRTGEKVFLECVQDMDHENMFWYRQDPGLGLRLIYFSYDVKMKEKGDIPEGYSVSREKKERFSLILESASTNQTSMYLCASSLSLYNSPLHFGNGTRLTVT.

The chain carries TRBV11-1 and TRBJ2-7; 10 positions match TRBD2. This CDR3 is built from 16 residues. Unmatched junction bases numbered 8, after V lost 5 bases and J lost 1 base. Looked up from germline, CDR1 is SGHAT and CDR2 is FQDESV (reference sequence). The CDR3 sequence is CASSLVPSGGSYEQYF. CDR3 nucleotides: TGTGCCAGCAGCCTCGTCCCTAGCGGGGGTTCCTACGAGCAGTACTTC.

This clonotype showed up just a few times. V and J are TRBV11-3 and TRBJ2-2; D is uncertain. Germline CDR1 is SGHNT and CDR2 is YENEEA. The CDR3 extends over 15 amino acids. V was cut by 4 bases and J by 1 base, with 10 bases left in between. CDR3 residues: CASSYRTVNTGELFF. CDR3 sequence (DNA): TGTGCCAGCAGCTACCGGACGGTGAACACCGGGGAGCTGTTTTTT. Variable domain in full (rest from reference TRBV11-3 and TRBJ2-2): EAGVVQSPRYKIIEKKQPVAFWCNPISGHNTLYWYLQNLGQGPELLIRYENEEAVDDSQLPKDRFSAERLKGVDSTLKIQPAELGDSAVYLCASSYRTVNTGELFFGEGSRLTVL.

The chain employs TRBV29-1 and TRBJ1-4, with D uncertain. In germline, CDR1 is SQVTM, CDR2 ANQGSEA. Trimming removed 7 bases at V and 4 bases at J, with 10 bases between. The CDR3 totals 12 residues. The CDR3 bases are TGCAGCGCTGGGCCGGGTAATGAAAAACTGTTTTTT. It translates to CSAGPGNEKLFF. The full variable domain, completed using reference TRBV29-1 and TRBJ1-4, is SAVISQKPSRDICQRGTSLTIQCQVDSQVTMMFWYRQQPGQSLTLIATANQGSEATYESGFVIDKFPISRPNLTFSTLTVSNMSPEDSSIYLCSAGPGNEKLFFGSGTQLSVL.

A few counts support this clonotype. In DNA, the CDR3 is TGTGCCAGCAGTACCGGGACAGGGAATCAGCCCCAGCATTTT. Translation gives CASSTGTGNQPQHF. V and J are TRBV27 and TRBJ1-5; 9 positions agree with TRBD1. Trimming at V came to 5 bases and at J to 4 bases, leaving 3 bases not matched to a gene. The length of the CDR3 is 14 residues. Germline CDR1 MNHEY, CDR2 SMNVEV (reference sequence).

This clonotype was counted between two and nine times. The J gene is TRBJ1-2, the V gene TRBV20-1; TRBD1 might be the D (6 bases). This CDR3 contains 13 residues. Trimming shortened V by 6 bases and J by 2 bases, and 13 bases separated the two germline ends. In germline, CDR1 is DFQATT, CDR2 SNEGSKA (reference sequence). The CDR3 loop reads CSAPDRRNYGYTF. In nucleotides, the CDR3 is TGCAGTGCACCTGACAGGAGAAACTATGGCTACACCTTC.

This clonotype was counted between two and nine times. J is TRBJ1-2 and V is TRBV6-1, with D perhaps matching TRBD1 (6 bases). CDR3 length: 15 amino acids. Per the germline V gene, CDR1 is MNHNS and CDR2 is SASEGT. V shed 10 bases and J shed 0 bases, with 18 bases lying between them. The CDR3 nucleotides are TGTGCCACCCAACCGGGACACCGACCTAACTATGGCTACACCTTC. Its protein product is CATQPGHRPNYGYTF.

This clonotype was counted only a few times. The rearrangement links TRBV7-9 to TRBJ2-7; 9 bases are shared with TRBD1. Germline loops: CDR1 SEHNR, CDR2 FQNEAQ (reference sequence). The CDR3 has 16 residues. After removal of 0 bases from V and 3 bases from J, the junction contained 6 bases not matched to a gene. The CDR3 loop reads CASSLARQGVYYEQYF. The CDR3 DNA reads TGTGCCAGCAGCTTAGCCAGACAGGGGGTCTACTACGAGCAGTACTTC.

V usage is TRBV5-6 and J usage is TRBJ1-2, with D tentatively TRBD1 (5 bases). The CDR3 loop spans 13 amino acids. Germline V gene lookup returns CDR1 SGHDT and CDR2 YYEEEE. With 4 bases removed from V and 4 bases from J, the gap between germline ends came to 11 bases. The CDR3: CASSGDGTYGYTF. In DNA form, the CDR3 reads TGTGCCAGCAGCGGGGACGGCACCTATGGCTACACCTTC.

The chain links TRBV7-8 to TRBJ1-5; no definite D call. Trimming stripped 2 bases from V and 3 bases from J, with 8 bases between. Germline V gene data show CDR1 as SGHVS and CDR2 as FQNEAQ. This CDR3 is 14 amino acids long. This CDR3 is CASSLSGTNQPQHF. CDR3 bases: TGTGCCAGCAGCTTATCGGGAACCAATCAGCCCCAGCATTTT.

The chain is built from TRBV5-8 and TRBJ2-1; 8 bases map to TRBD2. CDR3 length: 14 amino acids. V was pared by 6 bases and J by 4 bases, with 6 bases of the junction left unmatched. Germline loops: CDR1 SGHTS, CDR2 YDEGEE. CDR3 in DNA: TGTGCCAGCATTCCGGGACTAGTTTACAATGAGCAGTTCTTC. It translates to CASIPGLVYNEQFF. Looking up the rest from reference TRBV5-8 and TRBJ2-1 gives the full variable domain: EAGVTQSPTHLIKTRGQQATLRCSPISGHTSVYWYQQALGLGLQFLLWYDEGEERNRGNFPPRFSGRQFPNYSSELNVNALELEDSALYLCASIPGLVYNEQFFGPGTRLTVL.

This clonotype turned up a few times. The gene calls are TRBV7-2 and TRBJ1-2; 10 bases agree with TRBD1. J gave up 3 bases and V 5 bases, and 6 bases lay outside the gene matches. The CDR3 has 15 residues. Germline CDR1 reads SGHTA; CDR2 reads FQGNSA. The CDR3 sequence is CASSHTTGGDYGYTF. In DNA form, the CDR3 reads TGTGCCAGCAGCCACACGACAGGGGGCGACTATGGCTACACCTTC. Full variable domain (remainder filled in from reference TRBV7-2 and TRBJ1-2): GAGVSQSPSNKVTEKGKDVELRCDPISGHTALYWYRQSLGQGLEFLIYFQGNSAPDKSGLPSDRFSAERTGGSVSTLTIQRTQQEDSAVYLCASSHTTGGDYGYTFGSGTRLTVV.

This chain uses TRBV20-1 with TRBJ1-5; tentatively, D is TRBD1 (5 bases). The length of the CDR3 is 19 residues. The V end lost 5 bases, the J end lost 4 bases, and 30 bases lay between the germline ends. Germline CDR1 reads DFQATT; CDR2 reads SNEGSKA (reference sequence). CDR3: CSAPQAGDGPGGLNQPQHF. CDR3 DNA: TGCAGTGCTCCCCAGGCTGGGGACGGGCCTGGAGGATTAAATCAGCCCCAGCATTTT.

The gene calls are TRBV2 and TRBJ1-2; 8 nucleotides agree with TRBD1. Losses at the gene ends were 5 bases for V and 4 bases for J; bases not matched to a gene: 9. In germline, CDR1 is SNHLY, CDR2 FYNNEI. This CDR3 contains 15 residues. For the CDR3, the DNA is TGTGCCAGCAGTATTCAAGCCGGGACAGGCTATGGCTACACCTTC. Protein sequence: CASSIQAGTGYGYTF. The variable domain in full, with the rest retrieved from reference TRBV2 and TRBJ1-2, is EPEVTQTPSHQVTQMGQEVILRCVPISNHLYFYWYRQILGQKVEFLVSFYNNEISEKSEIFDDQFSVERPDGSNFTLKIRSTKLEDSAMYFCASSIQAGTGYGYTFGSGTRLTVV.

This clonotype was seen more than once but under ten times. V is TRBV6-1 and J is TRBJ1-5, with 9 bases lining up with TRBD1. V shed 6 bases and J 1 base; nucleotides not matched to a gene: 4. The germline V gene has CDR1 MNHNS and CDR2 SASEGT. The CDR3 sequence is 15 residues long. The CDR3 loop is CASRGQGTSNQPQHF. As DNA, the CDR3 is TGTGCCAGCAGAGGACAGGGGACCAGCAATCAGCCCCAGCATTTT.

By proportion, this clonotype is medium-sized. The V gene is TRBV7-9, the J gene TRBJ1-5; 9 bases map to TRBD1. V gave up 4 bases and J gave up 3 bases; unmatched junction bases: 7. There are 16 residues in the CDR3. The germline gives CDR1 SEHNR, CDR2 FQNEAQ (reference sequence). The CDR3 loop is CASSSMDRGNNQPQHF. Written as DNA, the CDR3 is TGTGCCAGCAGCTCGATGGACAGGGGTAACAATCAGCCCCAGCATTTT.

There are a few counts of this clonotype. V and J are TRBV6-5 and TRBJ1-2; D uncertain. This CDR3 spans 14 amino acids. The V end lost 4 bases, the J end lost 2 bases, and 11 bases lay between the germline ends. CDR1 MNHEY and CDR2 SVGAGI come from the germline V gene. CDR3 in amino acids: CASSSEWWNYGYTF. DNA of the CDR3: TGTGCCAGCAGTTCAGAGTGGTGGAACTATGGCTACACCTTC.

This clonotype was observed a handful of times. The chain recombines TRBV2 with TRBJ2-3; D is ambiguous. Per the germline V gene, CDR1 is SNHLY and CDR2 is FYNNEI. V was pared by 2 bases and J by 1 base, with 10 bases between. The CDR3 loop spans 15 amino acids. CDR3 loop: CASSEWVQGTDTQYF. The CDR3 DNA sequence: TGTGCCAGCAGTGAATGGGTTCAGGGCACAGATACGCAGTATTTT. Drawing the rest from reference TRBV2 and TRBJ2-3, the complete variable domain is EPEVTQTPSHQVTQMGQEVILRCVPISNHLYFYWYRQILGQKVEFLVSFYNNEISEKSEIFDDQFSVERPDGSNFTLKIRSTKLEDSAMYFCASSEWVQGTDTQYFGPGTRLTVL.

The rearrangement joins TRBV6-5 to TRBJ1-1; 11 bases map to TRBD1. Germline V gene lookup returns CDR1 MNHEY and CDR2 SVGAGI. The CDR3 extends over 16 amino acids. The junction had 5 bases not matched to a gene; V was cut back by 2 bases and J by 3 bases. For the CDR3, the DNA is TGTGCCAGCAGTTACGGCCTGGGACAGGGGGACACTGAAGCTTTCTTT. This encodes CASSYGLGQGDTEAFF.

This clonotype was counted between two and nine times. V usage is TRBV7-9 and J usage is TRBJ2-5; D is ambiguous. Trimming took 5 bases from V and 7 from J, leaving 17 bases between them. The CDR3 loop spans 14 amino acids. Germline values: CDR1 SEHNR, CDR2 FQNEAQ (reference sequence). The CDR3 spells CASSPLPPTGTQYF. The DNA for the CDR3 is TGTGCCAGCAGCCCCCTACCCCCCACCGGGACCCAGTACTTC.

This clonotype has just one count. The rearrangement joins TRBV10-1 to TRBJ2-7; TRBD1 matches at 7 bases. With 10 bases clipped from V and 1 base from J, the junction kept 10 bases outside the gene matches. CDR1 is WNHNN and CDR2 is SYGVQD in the germline V gene (reference sequence). This CDR3 is 14 amino acids long. The chain's CDR3 is CATRGQTKSYEQYF. The CDR3 DNA reads as TGCGCCACAAGGGGACAGACGAAATCCTACGAGCAGTACTTC.

The sample holds a few counts of this clonotype. V usage is TRBV20-1 and J usage is TRBJ2-2; TRBD2 is a possible D gene (7 bases). Trimming cost V 0 bases and J 5 bases, with 16 bases left between them. Germline values: CDR1 DFQATT, CDR2 SNEGSKA (reference sequence). The CDR3 has 16 amino acids. Here the CDR3 reads CSARDRTGGTTGELFF. CDR3 nucleotides: TGCAGTGCTAGAGATCGCACGGGGGGCACGACCGGGGAGCTGTTTTTT.